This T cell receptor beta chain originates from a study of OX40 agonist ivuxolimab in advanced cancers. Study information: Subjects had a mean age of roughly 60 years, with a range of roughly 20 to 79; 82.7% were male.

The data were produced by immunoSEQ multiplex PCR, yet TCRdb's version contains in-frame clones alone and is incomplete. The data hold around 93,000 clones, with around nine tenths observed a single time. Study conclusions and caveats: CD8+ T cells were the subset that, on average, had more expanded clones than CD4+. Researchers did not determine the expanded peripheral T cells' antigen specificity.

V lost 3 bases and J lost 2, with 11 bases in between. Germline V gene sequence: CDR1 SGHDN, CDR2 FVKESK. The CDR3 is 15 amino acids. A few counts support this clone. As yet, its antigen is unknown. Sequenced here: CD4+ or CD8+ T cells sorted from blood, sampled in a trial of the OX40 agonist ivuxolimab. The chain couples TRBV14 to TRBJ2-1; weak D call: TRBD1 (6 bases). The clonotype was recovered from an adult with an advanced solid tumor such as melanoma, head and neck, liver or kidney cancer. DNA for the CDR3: TGTGCCAGCAGCCAGACAGGCCTTACCTACAATGAGCAGTTCTTC. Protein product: CASSQTGLTYNEQFF.